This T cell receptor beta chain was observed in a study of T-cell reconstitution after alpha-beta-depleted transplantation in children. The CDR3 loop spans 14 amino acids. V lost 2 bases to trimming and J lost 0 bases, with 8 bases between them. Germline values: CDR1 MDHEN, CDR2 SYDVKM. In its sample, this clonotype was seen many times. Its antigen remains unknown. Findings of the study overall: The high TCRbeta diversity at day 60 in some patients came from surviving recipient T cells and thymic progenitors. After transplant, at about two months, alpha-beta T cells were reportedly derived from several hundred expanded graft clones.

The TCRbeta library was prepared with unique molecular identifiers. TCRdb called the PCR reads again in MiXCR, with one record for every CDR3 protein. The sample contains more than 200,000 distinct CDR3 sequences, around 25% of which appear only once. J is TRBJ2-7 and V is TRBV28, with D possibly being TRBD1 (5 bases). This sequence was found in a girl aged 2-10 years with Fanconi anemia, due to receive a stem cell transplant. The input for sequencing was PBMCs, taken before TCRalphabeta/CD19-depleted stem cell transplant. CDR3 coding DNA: TGTGCCAGCAGTTTACAGGGTCTCTCCTACGAGCAGTACTTC. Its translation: CASSLQGLSYEQYF.